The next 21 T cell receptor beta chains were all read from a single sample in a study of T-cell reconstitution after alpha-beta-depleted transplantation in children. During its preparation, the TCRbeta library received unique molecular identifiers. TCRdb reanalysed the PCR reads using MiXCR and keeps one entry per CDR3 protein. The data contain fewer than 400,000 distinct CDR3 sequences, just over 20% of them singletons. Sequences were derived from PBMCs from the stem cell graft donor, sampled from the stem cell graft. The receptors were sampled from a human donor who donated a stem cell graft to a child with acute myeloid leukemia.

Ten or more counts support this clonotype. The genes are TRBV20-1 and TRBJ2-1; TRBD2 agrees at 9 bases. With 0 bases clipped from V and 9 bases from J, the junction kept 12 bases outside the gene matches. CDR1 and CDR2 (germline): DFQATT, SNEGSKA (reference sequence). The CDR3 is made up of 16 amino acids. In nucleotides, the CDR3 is TGCAGTGCTAGAGATTCATCAGTAGCGGGAGAGCCTGAGCAGTTCTTC. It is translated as CSARDSSVAGEPEQFF.

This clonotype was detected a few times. The CDR3 loop reads CASSISGPSYEQYF. CDR3 sequence (DNA): TGTGCCAGCAGCATTAGCGGACCCTCCTACGAGCAGTACTTC. The chain has TRBV12-3 or TRBV12-4 and TRBJ2-7, with a tentative D call TRBD2 (6 bases). The CDR3 loop spans 14 amino acids. With 6 bases removed from V and 0 bases from J, the gap between germline ends came to 12 bases.

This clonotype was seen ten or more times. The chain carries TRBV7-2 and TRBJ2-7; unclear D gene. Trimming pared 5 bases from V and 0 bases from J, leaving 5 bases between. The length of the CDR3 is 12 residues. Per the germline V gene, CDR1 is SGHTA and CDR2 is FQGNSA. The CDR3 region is CASSVSSYEQYF. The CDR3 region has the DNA TGTGCCAGCAGCGTGAGCTCCTACGAGCAGTACTTC.

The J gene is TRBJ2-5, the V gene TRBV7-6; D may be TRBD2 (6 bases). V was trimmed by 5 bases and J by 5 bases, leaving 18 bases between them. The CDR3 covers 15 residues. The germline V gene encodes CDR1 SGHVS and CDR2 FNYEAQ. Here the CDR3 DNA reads TGTGCCAGCAGCACGTCTCGGGGGACGCCGGAGACCCAGTACTTC. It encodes CASSTSRGTPETQYF.

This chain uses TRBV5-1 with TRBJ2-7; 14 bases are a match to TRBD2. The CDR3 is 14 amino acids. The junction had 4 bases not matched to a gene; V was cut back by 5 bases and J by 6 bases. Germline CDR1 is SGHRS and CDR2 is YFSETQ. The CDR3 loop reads CASRGLAGDGEQYF. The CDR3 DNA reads TGCGCCAGCAGGGGACTAGCGGGAGACGGCGAGCAGTACTTC.

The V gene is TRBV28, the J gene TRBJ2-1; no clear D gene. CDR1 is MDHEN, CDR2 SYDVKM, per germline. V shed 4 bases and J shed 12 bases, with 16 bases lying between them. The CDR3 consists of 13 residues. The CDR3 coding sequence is TGTGCCAGCAGTTATCAGGACCGACTTGGGCAGTTCTTC. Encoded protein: CASSYQDRLGQFF.

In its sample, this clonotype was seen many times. CDR3 in amino acids: CASTDNIYNEQFF. CDR3 bases: TGTGCCAGCACCGACAATATCTACAATGAGCAGTTCTTC. The gene calls are TRBV5-6 and TRBJ2-1; no firm D call. In germline, CDR1 is SGHDT, CDR2 YYEEEE. Deletions cut 6 bases from V and 3 bases from J, with 10 bases between. There are 13 residues in the CDR3.

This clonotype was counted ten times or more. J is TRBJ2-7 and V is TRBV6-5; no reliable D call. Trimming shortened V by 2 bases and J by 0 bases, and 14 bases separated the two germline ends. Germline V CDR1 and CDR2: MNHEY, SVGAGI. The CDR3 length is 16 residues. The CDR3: CASSYTTDQNSYEQYF. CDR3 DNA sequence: TGTGCCAGCAGTTACACCACCGACCAGAACTCCTACGAGCAGTACTTC.

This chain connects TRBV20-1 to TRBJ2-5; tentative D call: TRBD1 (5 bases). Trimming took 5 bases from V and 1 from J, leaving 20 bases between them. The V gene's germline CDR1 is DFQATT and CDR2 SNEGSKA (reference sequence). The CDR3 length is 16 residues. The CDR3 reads CSADRQGVSLQETQYF. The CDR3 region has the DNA TGCAGTGCTGACAGACAAGGGGTCAGCCTCCAAGAGACCCAGTACTTC.

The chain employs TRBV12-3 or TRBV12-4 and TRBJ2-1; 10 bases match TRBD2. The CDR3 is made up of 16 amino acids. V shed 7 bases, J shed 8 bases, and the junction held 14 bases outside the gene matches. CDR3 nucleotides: TGTGCCAGCACTCTACCGGGGCTAGCGGGAGCTCATGAGCAGTTCTTC. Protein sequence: CASTLPGLAGAHEQFF.

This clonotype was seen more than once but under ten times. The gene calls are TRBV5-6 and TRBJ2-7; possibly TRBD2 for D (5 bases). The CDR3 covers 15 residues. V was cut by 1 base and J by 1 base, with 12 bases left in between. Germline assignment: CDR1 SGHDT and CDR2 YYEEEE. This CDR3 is CASSLLSGISYEQYF. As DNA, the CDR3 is TGTGCCAGCAGCTTGCTAAGCGGAATTTCCTACGAGCAGTACTTC.

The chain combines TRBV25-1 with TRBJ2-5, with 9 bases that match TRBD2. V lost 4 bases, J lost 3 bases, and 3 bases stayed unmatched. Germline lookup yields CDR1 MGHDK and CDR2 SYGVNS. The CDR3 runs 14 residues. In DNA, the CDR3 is TGTGCCAGCAGTGTGACTAGCGGAAAAGAGACCCAGTACTTC. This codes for CASSVTSGKETQYF.

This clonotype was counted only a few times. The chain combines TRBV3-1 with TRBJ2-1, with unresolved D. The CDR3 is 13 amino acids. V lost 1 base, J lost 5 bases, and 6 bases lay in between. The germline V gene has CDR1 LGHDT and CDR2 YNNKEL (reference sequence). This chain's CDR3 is CASSQVRDNEQFF. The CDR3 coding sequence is TGTGCCAGCAGCCAAGTACGGGACAATGAGCAGTTCTTC.

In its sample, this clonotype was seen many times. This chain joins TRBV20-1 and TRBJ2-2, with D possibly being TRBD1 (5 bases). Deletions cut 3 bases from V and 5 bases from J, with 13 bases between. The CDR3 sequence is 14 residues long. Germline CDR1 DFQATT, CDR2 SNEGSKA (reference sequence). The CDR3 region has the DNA TGCAGTGCTAGGGGCAGGGTCTATACCGGGGAGCTGTTTTTT. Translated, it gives CSARGRVYTGELFF.

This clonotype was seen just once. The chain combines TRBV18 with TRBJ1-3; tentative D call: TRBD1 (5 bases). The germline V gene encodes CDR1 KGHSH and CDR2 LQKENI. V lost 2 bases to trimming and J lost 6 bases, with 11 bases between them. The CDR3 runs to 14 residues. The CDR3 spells CASSPSQGPNTIYF. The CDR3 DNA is TGTGCCAGCTCACCATCCCAGGGACCAAACACCATATATTTT. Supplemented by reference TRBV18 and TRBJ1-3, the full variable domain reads NAGVMQNPRHLVRRRGQEARLRCSPMKGHSHVYWYRQLPEEGLKFMVYLQKENIIDESGMPKERFSAEFPKEGPSILRIQQVVRGDSAAYFCASSPSQGPNTIYFGEGSWLTVV.

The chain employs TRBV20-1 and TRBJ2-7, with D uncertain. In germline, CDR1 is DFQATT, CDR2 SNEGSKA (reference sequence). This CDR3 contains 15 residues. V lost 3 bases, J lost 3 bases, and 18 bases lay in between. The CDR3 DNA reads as TGCAGTGCTAGTAGTTTAACTCGCGGATACTACGAGCAGTACTTC. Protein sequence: CSASSLTRGYYEQYF.

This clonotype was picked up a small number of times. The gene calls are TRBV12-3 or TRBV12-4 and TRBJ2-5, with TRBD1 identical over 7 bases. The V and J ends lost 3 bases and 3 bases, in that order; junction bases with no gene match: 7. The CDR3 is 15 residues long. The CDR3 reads CASSFDRETKETQYF. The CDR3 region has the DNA TGTGCCAGCAGTTTTGACAGGGAGACGAAAGAGACCCAGTACTTC.

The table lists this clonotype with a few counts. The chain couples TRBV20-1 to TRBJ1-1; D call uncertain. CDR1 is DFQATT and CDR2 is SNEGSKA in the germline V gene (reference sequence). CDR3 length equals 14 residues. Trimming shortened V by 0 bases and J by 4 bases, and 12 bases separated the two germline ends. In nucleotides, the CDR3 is TGCAGTGCTAGAGATCGGCGGGGAGGCACTGAAGCTTTCTTT. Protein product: CSARDRRGGTEAFF.

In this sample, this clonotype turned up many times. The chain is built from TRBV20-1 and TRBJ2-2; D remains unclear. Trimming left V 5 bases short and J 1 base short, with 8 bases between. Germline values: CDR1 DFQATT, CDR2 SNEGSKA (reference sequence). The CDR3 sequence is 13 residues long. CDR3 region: CSAYPENTGELFF. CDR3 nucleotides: TGCAGTGCTTACCCTGAGAACACCGGGGAGCTGTTTTTT.

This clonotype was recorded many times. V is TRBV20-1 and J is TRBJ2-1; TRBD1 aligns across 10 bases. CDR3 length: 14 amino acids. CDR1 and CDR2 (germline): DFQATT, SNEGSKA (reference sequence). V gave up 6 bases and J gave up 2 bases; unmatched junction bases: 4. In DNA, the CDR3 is TGCAGTGCGGACAGGGGGTCCACCTACAATGAGCAGTTCTTC. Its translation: CSADRGSTYNEQFF.

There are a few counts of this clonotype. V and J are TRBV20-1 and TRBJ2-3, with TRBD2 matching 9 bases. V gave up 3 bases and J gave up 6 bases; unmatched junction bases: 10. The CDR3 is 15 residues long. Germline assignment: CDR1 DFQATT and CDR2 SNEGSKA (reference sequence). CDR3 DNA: TGCAGTGCTAGGGTCCCTAGCGGGAATTCGGATACGCAGTATTTT. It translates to CSARVPSGNSDTQYF.